This TCR beta chain came from a study of CD4 T cells in relation to SARS-CoV-2 and coronaviruses. Study-level background: The restricting HLA molecule for shared crossreactive spike epitopes was mapped. Study-wide results and limits: About 65% of donors had memory CD4+ clonotypes crossrecognizing SARS-CoV-2 and common cold coronavirus spike.

To note about this clone: Antigen specificity is unknown.

Measured with immunoSEQ multiplex PCR; TCRdb has only the in-frame clones, and not every one. The sample holds approximately 30,000 clones; 74% are singletons and the top ten take roughly 25%. Per germline, CDR1 SNHLY and CDR2 FYNNEI. CDR3 length: 15 amino acids. V lost 3 bases, J lost 5 bases, and 7 bases stayed unmatched. Unexposed donor CD4+ T cells date from 2011-2018, before the COVID-19 pandemic. After roughly 9 days of culture, CD4+ T cells were isolated. Sequences were obtained from CD4+ T cells from PBMCs, cultured in vitro. This TCR was recovered from a human donor in good health. The chain employs TRBV2 and TRBJ2-5; TRBD2 matches at 9 bases. The CDR3 bases are TGTGCCAGCAGTGACTCACTAGCGGGTTGGGAGACCCAGTACTTC. Protein product: CASSDSLAGWETQYF.